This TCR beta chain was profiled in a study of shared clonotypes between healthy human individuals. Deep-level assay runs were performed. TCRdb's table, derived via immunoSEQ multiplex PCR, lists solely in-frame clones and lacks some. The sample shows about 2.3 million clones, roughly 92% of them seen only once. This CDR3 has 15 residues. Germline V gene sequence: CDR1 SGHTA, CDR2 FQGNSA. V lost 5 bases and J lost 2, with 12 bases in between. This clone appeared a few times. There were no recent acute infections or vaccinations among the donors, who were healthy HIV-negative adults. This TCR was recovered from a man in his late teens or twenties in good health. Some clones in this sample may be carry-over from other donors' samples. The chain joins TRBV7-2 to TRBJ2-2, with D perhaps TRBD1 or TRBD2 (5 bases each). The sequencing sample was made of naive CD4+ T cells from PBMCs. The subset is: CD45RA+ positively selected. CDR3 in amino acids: CASSARGSNTGELFF. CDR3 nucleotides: TGTGCCAGCAGCGCCCGGGGCAGCAACACCGGGGAGCTGTTTTTT.